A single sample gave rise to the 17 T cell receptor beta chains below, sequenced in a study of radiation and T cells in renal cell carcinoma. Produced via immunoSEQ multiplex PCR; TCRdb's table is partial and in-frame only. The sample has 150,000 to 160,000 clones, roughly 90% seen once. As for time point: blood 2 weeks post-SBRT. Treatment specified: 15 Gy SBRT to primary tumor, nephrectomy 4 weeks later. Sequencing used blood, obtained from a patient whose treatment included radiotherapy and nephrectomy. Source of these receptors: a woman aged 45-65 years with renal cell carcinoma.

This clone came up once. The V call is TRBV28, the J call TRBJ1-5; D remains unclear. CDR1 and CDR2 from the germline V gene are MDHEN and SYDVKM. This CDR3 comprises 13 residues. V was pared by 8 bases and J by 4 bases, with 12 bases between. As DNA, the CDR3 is TGTGCCAGCCGATTGGGCTTTAATCAGCCCCAGCATTTT. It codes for CASRLGFNQPQHF.

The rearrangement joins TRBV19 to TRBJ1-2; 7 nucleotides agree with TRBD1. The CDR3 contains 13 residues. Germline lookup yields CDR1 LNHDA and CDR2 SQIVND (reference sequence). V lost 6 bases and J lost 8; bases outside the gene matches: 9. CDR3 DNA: TGTGCCAGTAGCACGACAGGGTTTGACGGCTACACCTTC. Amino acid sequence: CASSTTGFDGYTF.

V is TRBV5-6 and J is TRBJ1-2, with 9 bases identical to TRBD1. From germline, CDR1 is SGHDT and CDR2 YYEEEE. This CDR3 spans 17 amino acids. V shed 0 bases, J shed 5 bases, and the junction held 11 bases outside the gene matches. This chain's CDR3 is CASSLGGTGRSVYGYTF. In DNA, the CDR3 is TGTGCCAGCAGCTTGGGAGGGACAGGGAGATCGGTTTATGGCTACACCTTC.

CDR3 DNA: TGTGCCAGCAGTCCATCGACAGGGGGGACCGGGGAGCTGTTTTTT. Translation: CASSPSTGGTGELFF. The V gene is TRBV27, the J gene TRBJ2-2; 9 bases are shared with TRBD1. Germline V CDR1 and CDR2: MNHEY, SMNVEV (reference sequence). This CDR3 is 15 amino acids long. After removal of 5 bases from V and 5 bases from J, the junction contained 6 bases not matched to a gene.

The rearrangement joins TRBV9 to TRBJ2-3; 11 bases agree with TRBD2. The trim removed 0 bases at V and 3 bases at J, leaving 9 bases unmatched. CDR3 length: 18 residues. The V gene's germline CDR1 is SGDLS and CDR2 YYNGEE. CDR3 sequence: CASSVANLAGGITDTQYF. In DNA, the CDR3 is TGTGCCAGCAGCGTAGCTAATCTAGCGGGGGGTATAACAGATACGCAGTATTTT.

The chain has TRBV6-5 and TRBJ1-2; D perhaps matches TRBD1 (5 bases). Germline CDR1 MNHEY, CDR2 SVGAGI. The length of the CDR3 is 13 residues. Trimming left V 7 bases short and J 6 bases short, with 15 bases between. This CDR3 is CASTPGASNGYTF. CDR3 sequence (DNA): TGTGCCAGCACCCCCGGGGCGAGCAATGGCTACACCTTC.

The CDR3 DNA sequence: TGTGCCTCCTTAGCTTATAGCAATCAGCCCCAGCATTTT. It yields the protein CASLAYSNQPQHF. The chain couples TRBV2 to TRBJ1-5, with no clear D. Trimming left V 11 bases short and J 0 bases short, with 11 bases between. Germline lookup yields CDR1 SNHLY and CDR2 FYNNEI. The length of the CDR3 is 13 residues.

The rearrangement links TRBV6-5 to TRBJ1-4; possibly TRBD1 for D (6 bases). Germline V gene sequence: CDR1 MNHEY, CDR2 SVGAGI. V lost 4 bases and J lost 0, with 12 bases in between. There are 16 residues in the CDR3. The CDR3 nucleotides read TGTGCCAGCAGTTCGAGGGGGGAGGCAACTAATGAAAAACTGTTTTTT. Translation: CASSSRGEATNEKLFF.

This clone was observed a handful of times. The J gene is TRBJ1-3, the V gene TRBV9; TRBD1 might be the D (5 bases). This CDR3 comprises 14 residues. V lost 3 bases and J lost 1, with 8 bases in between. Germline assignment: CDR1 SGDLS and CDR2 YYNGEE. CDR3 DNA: TGTGCCAGCAGCGACAGGAAATCTGGAAACACCATATATTTT. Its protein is CASSDRKSGNTIYF.

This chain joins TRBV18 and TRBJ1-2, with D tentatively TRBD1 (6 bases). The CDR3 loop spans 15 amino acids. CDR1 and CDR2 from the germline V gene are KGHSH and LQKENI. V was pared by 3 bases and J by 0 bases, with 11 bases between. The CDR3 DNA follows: TGTGCCAGCTCACCCCGACAGGAACCTAACTATGGCTACACCTTC. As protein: CASSPRQEPNYGYTF.

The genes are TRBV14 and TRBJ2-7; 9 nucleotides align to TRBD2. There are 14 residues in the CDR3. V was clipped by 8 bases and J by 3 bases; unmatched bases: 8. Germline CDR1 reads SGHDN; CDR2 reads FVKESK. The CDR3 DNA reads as TGTGCCAGCTCCCCGGCTAGCGGGGTCTACGAGCAGTACTTC. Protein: CASSPASGVYEQYF.

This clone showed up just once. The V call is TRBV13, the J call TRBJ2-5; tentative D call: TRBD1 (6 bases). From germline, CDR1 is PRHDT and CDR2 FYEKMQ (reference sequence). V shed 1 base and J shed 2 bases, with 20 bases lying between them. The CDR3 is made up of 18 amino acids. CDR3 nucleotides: TGTGCCAGCAGCTTAGTGGGTCTGCCAGGGGAATTACAAGAGACCCAGTACTTC. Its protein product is CASSLVGLPGELQETQYF.

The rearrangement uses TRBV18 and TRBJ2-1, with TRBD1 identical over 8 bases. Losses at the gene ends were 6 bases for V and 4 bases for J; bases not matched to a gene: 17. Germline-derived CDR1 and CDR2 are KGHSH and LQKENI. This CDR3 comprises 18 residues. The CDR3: CASSPFPLQGVAYNEQFF. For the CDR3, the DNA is TGTGCCAGCTCCCCTTTTCCCCTACAGGGGGTAGCTTACAATGAGCAGTTCTTC.

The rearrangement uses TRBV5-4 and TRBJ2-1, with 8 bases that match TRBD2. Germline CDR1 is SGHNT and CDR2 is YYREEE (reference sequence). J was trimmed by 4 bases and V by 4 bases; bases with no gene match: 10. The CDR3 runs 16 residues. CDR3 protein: CASSPPQLAVYNEQFF. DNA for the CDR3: TGTGCCAGCAGCCCCCCCCAACTAGCGGTGTACAATGAGCAGTTCTTC.

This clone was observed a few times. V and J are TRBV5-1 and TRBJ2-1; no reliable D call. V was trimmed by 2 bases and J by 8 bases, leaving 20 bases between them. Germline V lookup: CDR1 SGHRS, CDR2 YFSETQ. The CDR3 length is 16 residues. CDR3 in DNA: TGCGCCAGCAGCTTTACCACCGCCAGAAGTGAGTATGAGCAGTTCTTC. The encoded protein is CASSFTTARSEYEQFF.

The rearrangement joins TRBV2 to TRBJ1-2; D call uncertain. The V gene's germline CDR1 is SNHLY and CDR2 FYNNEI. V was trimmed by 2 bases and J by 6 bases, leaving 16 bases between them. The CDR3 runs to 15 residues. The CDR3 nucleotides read TGTGCCAGCAGTGAATCCCGGGATCGGGCGCATGGCTACACCTTC. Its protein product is CASSESRDRAHGYTF.

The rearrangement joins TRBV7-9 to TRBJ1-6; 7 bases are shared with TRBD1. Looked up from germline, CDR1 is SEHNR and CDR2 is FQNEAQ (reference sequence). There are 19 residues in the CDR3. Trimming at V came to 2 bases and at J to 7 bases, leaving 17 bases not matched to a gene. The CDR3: CASSLFVGLQGKRNSPLHF. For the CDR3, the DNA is TGTGCCAGCAGCTTATTCGTAGGGTTACAGGGGAAAAGAAATTCACCCCTCCACTTT.